The source of this TCR beta chain is a study of blood T cell repertoires in COVID-19. The overall study: Sources were T cells, B-cell-depleted T cells, or PBMCs; the material itself was cDNA or gDNA.

The germline gives CDR1 LNHNV, CDR2 YYDKDF (reference sequence). This CDR3 is built from 16 residues. V dropped 1 base and J dropped 3; count of bases not matched to a gene: 6. Seattle patients were enrolled during active infection and followed longitudinally. Source study methods: Amplification of reference gene primers provided the estimated nucleated cell counts. Profiled with immunoSEQ multiplex PCR; TCRdb holds only in-frame clones, not every one. Clone size and V and J calls were adopted from that table, with D and trimming inferred from the DNA. Of 400,000 or so clones listed, 70% to 90% are singletons.

Specimen: peripheral blood. The clonotype originates from a woman aged 35 to 49 with COVID-19, enrolled during active disease. The genes are TRBV15 and TRBJ2-7; the match to TRBD2 covers 10 bases. The CDR3 sequence: CATSRASGRVLYEQYF. The CDR3 nucleotides are TGTGCCACCAGCAGAGCCAGCGGGAGGGTCCTCTACGAGCAGTACTTC.